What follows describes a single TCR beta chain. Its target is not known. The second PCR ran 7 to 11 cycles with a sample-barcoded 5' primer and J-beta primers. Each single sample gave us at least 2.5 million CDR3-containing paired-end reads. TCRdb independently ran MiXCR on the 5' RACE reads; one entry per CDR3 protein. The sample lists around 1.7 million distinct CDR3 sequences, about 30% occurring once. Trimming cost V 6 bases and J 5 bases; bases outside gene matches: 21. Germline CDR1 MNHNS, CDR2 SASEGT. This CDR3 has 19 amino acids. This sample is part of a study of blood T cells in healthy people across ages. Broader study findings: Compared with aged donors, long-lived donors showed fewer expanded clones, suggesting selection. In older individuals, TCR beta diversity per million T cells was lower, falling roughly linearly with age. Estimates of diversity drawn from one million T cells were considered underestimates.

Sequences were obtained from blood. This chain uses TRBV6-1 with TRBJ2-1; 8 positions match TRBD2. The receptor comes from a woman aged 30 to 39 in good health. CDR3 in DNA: TGTGCCAGCAGGAGAACTCCGGGAGGTAACGGGAGGGCCCACAATGAGCAGTTCTTC. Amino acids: CASRRTPGGNGRAHNEQFF.